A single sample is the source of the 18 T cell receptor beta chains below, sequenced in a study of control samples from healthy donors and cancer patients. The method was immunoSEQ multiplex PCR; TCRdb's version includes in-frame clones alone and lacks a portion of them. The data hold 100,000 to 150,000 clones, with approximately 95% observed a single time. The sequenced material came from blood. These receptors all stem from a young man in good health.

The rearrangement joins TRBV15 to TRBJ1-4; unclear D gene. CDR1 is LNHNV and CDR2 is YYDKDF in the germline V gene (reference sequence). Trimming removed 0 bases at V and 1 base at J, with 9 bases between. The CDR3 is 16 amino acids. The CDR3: CATSRDIWGTNEKLFF. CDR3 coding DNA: TGTGCCACCAGCAGAGATATTTGGGGAACTAATGAAAAACTGTTTTTT.

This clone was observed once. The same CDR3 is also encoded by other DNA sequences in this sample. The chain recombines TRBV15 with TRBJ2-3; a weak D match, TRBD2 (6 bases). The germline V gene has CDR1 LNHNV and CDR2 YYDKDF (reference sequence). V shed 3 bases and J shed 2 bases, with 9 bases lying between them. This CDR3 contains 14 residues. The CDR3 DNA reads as TGTGCCACCAGCAGGGGACTTTACACAGATACGCAGTATTTT. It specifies CATSRGLYTDTQYF. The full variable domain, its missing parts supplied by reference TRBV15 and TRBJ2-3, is DAMVIQNPRYQVTQFGKPVTLSCSQTLNHNVMYWYQQKSSQAPKLLFHYYDKDFNNEADTPDNFQSRRPNTSFCFLDIRSPGLGDTAMYLCATSRGLYTDTQYFGPGTRLTVL.

CDR3 nucleotides: TGTGCCAGCAGTTACGACAGATTGAACACTGAAGCTTTCTTT. Encoded protein: CASSYDRLNTEAFF. The chain joins TRBV6-6 to TRBJ1-1; weak D call: TRBD1 (5 bases). The germline V gene encodes CDR1 MNHNY and CDR2 SVGAGI (reference sequence). The CDR3 has 14 residues. V lost 2 bases and J 0 bases, leaving 7 bases between the germline ends.

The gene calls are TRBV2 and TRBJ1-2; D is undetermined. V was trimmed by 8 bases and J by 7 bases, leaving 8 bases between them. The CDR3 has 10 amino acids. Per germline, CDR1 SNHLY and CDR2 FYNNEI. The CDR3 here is CASGQRGYTF. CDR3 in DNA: TGTGCCAGCGGTCAGCGTGGCTACACCTTC.

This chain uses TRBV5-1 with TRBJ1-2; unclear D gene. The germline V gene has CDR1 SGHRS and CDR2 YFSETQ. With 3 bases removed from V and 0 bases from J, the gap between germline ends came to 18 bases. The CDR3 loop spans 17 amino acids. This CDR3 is CASSSSPGGAPNYGYTF. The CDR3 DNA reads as TGCGCCAGCAGCTCGAGCCCTGGAGGCGCGCCTAACTATGGCTACACCTTC.

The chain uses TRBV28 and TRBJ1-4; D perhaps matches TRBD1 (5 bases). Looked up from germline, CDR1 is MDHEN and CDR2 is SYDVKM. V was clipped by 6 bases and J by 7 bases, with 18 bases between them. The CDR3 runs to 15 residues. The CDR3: CASSPGGREGEKLFF. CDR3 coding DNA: TGTGCCAGCAGCCCGGGAGGCAGGGAGGGTGAAAAACTGTTTTTT.

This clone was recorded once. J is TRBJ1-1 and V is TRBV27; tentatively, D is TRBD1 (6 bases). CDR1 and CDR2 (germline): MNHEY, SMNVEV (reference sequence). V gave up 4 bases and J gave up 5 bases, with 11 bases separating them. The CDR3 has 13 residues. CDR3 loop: CASSSQGGTEAFF. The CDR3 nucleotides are TGTGCCAGCAGTTCCCAAGGGGGGACTGAAGCTTTCTTT.

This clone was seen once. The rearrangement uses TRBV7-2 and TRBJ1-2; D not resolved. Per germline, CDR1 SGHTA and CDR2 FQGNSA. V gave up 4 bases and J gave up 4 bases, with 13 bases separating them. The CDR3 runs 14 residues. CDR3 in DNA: TGTGCCAGCAGCTCGAAGAGGAATTCCTATGGCTACACCTTC. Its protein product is CASSSKRNSYGYTF.

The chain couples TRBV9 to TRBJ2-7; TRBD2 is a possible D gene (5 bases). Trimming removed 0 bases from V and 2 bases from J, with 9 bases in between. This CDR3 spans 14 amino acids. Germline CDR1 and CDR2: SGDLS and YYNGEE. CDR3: CASSVGEGAYEQYF. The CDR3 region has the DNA TGTGCCAGCAGCGTAGGAGAGGGAGCCTACGAGCAGTACTTC.

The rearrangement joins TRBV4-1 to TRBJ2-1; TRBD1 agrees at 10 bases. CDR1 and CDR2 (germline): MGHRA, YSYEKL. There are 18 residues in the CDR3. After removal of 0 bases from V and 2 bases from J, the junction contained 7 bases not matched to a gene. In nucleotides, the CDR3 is TGCGCCAGCAGCCAAGAATTCTCCGGGACAGGGGCCTACAATGAGCAGTTCTTC. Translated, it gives CASSQEFSGTGAYNEQFF.

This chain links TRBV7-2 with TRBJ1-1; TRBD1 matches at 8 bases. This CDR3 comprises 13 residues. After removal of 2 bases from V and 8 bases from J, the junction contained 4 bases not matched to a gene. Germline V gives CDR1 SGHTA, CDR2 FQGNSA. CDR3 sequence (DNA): TGTGCCAGCAGCTTACACAGGGGGGGGGAAGCTTTCTTT. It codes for CASSLHRGGEAFF.

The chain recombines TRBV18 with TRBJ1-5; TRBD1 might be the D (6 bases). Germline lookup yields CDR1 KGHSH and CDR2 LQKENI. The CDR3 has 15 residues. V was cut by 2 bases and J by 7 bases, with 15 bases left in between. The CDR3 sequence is CASSPRGGSEQPQHF. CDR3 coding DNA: TGTGCCAGCTCACCAAGGGGGGGGTCGGAGCAGCCCCAGCATTTT.

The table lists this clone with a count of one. The DNA for the CDR3 is TGCGCCAGCAGCCAAGGGCGGGGTAATAATTCACCCCTCCACTTT. This gives the protein CASSQGRGNNSPLHF. The rearrangement links TRBV4-1 to TRBJ1-6; D is uncertain. Trimming took 1 base from V and 5 from J, leaving 9 bases between them. Germline V gene data show CDR1 as MGHRA and CDR2 as YSYEKL. This CDR3 region has 15 residues.

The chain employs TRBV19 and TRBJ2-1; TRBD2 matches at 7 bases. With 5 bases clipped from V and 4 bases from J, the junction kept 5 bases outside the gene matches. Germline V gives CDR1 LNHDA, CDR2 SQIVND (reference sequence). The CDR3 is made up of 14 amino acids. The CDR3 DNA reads TGTGCCAGTAGTCCCCCTAGCGGATACAATGAGCAGTTCTTC. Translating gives CASSPPSGYNEQFF. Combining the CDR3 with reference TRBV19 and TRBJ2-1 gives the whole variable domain DGGITQSPKYLFRKEGQNVTLSCEQNLNHDAMYWYRQDPGQGLRLIYYSQIVNDFQKGDIAEGYSVSREKKESFPLTVTSAQKNPTAFYLCASSPPSGYNEQFFGPGTRLTVL.

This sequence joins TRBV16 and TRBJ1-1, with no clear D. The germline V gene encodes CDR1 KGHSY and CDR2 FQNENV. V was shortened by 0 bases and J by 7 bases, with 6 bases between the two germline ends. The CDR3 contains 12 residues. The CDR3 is CASSQSPGEAFF. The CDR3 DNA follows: TGTGCCAGCAGCCAATCGCCGGGTGAAGCTTTCTTT.

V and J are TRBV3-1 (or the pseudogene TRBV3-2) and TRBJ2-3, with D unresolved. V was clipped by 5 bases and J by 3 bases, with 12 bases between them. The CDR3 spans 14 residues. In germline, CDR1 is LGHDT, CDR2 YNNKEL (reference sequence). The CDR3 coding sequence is TGTGCCAGCAGCGACAACTGGCTTACAGATACGCAGTATTTT. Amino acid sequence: CASSDNWLTDTQYF.

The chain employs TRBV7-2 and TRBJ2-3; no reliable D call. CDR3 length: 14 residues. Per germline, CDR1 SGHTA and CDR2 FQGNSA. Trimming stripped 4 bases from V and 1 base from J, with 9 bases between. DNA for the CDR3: TGTGCCAGCAGCTCCTTCATCGGCACAGATACGCAGTATTTT. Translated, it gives CASSSFIGTDTQYF.

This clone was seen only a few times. The CDR3 here is CASSDSGAYGYTF. CDR3 nucleotides: TGTGCCAGCAGTGATAGTGGGGCCTATGGCTACACCTTC. This rearrangement joins TRBV25-1 to TRBJ1-2; a weak D match, TRBD1 (5 bases). The CDR3 spans 13 residues. The ends were cut back, 3 bases at V and 4 bases at J, with 9 bases in the middle. Germline V gene sequence: CDR1 MGHDK, CDR2 SYGVNS.